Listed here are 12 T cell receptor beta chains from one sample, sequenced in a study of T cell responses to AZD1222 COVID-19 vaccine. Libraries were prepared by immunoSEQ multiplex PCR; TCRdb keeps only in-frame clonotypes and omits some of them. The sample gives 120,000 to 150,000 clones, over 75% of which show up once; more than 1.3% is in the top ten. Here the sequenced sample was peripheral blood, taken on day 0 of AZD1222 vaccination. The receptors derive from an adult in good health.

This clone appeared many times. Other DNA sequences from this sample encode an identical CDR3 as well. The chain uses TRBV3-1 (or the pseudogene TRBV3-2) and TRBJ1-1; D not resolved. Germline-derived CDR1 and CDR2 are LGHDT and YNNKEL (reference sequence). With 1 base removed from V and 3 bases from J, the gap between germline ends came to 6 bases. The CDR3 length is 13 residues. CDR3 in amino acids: CASSQGRDTEAFF. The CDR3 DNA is TGTGCCAGCAGCCAAGGGAGGGACACTGAAGCTTTCTTT.

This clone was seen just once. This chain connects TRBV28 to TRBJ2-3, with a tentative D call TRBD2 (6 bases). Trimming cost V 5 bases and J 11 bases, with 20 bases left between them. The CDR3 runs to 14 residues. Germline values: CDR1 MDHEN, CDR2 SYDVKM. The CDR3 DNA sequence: TGTGCCAGCAGTCCTGCGGGACCCCTAGAGGAGCAGTATTTT. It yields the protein CASSPAGPLEEQYF.

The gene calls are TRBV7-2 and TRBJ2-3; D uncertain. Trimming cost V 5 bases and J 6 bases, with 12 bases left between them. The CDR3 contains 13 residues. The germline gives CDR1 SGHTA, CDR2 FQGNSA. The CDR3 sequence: CASSLRPTDTQYF. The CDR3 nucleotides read TGTGCCAGCAGCCTAAGACCGACTGATACGCAGTATTTT.

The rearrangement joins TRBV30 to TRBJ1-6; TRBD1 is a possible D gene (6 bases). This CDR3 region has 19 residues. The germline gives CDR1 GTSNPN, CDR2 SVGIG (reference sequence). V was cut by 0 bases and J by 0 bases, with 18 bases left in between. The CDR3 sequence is CAWSVGLDRLSSYNSPLHF. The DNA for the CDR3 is TGTGCCTGGAGTGTTGGCCTAGACAGGCTCAGCTCCTATAATTCACCCCTCCACTTT.

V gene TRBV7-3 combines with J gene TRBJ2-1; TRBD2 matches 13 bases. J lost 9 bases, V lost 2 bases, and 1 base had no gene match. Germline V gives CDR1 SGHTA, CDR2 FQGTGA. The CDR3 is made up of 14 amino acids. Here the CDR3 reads CASSLGLAGAEQFF. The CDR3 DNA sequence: TGTGCCAGCAGCTTAGGACTAGCGGGGGCTGAGCAGTTCTTC.

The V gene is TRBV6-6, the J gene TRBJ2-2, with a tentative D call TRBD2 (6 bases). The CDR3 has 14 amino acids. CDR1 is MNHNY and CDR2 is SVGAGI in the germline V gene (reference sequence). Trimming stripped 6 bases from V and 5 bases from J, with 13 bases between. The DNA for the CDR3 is TGTGCCAGCAGCCCCCGGGGGAGGACCGGGGAGCTGTTTTTT. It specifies CASSPRGRTGELFF.

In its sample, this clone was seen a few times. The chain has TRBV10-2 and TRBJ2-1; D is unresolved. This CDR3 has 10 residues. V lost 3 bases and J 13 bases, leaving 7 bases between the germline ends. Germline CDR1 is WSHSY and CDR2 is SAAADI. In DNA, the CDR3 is TGCGCCAGCAGTGATTACCGACAGTTCTTC. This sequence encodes CASSDYRQFF.

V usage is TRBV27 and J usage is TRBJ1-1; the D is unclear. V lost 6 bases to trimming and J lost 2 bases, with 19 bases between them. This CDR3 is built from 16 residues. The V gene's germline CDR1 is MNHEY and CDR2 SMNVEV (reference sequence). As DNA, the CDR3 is TGTGCCAGCAGAACCGACGGGGATGAGCTTAACACTGAAGCTTTCTTT. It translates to CASRTDGDELNTEAFF.

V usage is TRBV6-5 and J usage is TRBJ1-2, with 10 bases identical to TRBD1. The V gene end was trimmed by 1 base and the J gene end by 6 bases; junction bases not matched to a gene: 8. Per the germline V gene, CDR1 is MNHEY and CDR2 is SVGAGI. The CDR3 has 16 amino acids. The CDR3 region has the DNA TGTGCCAGCAGTTACTTGACAGGGGGCGATCTGAATGGCTACACCTTC. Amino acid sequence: CASSYLTGGDLNGYTF.

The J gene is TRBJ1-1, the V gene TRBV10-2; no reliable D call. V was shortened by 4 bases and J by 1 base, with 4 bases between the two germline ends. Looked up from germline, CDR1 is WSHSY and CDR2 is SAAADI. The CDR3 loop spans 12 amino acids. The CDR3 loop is CASSVGNTEAFF. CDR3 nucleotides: TGCGCCAGCAGTGTAGGGAACACTGAAGCTTTCTTT.

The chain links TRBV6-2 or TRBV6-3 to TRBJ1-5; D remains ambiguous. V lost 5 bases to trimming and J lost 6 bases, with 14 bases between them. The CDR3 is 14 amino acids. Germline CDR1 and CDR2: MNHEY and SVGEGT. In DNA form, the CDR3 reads TGTGCCAGCAGTGGGGAATATTTAGGTCAGCCCCAGCATTTT. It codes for CASSGEYLGQPQHF.

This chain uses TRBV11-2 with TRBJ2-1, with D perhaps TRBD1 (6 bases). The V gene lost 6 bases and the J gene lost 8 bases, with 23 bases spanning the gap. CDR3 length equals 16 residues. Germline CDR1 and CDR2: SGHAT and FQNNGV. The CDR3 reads CASSFDSSWWTDEQFF. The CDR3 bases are TGTGCCAGCAGTTTCGACTCTAGCTGGTGGACAGATGAGCAGTTCTTC.